This TCR beta chain was sequenced during a study of cytomegalovirus exposure and HLA in healthy donors. Of note for this clone: Its antigen is not identified.

Trimming shortened V by 6 bases and J by 8 bases, and 20 bases separated the two germline ends. Germline CDR1 reads LNHDA; CDR2 reads SQIVND (reference sequence). The CDR3 is 15 residues long. The donors, nominally healthy at sampling, likely had unrecorded immune exposures. PCR used 60 Vbeta primers and 13 Jbeta primers. Measured with immunoSEQ multiplex PCR; TCRdb has only the in-frame clones, and not every one. The sample has 85,000 to 130,000 clones; roughly three quarters are singletons. Study outcomes and limitations: Most TCR sequences were uncommon, yet certain public TCRs appeared in many donors. A few chains tied to CMV proved CMV antigen-specific in vitro.

The material sequenced was PBMCs. V gene TRBV19 combines with J gene TRBJ2-1; D perhaps matches TRBD1 (6 bases). The source is a woman between 40 and 50 years old in good health and CMV-seronegative. For the CDR3, the DNA is TGTGCCAGTAGCTCAGACCTTATACAGGGCGATGAGCAGTTCTTC. Protein sequence: CASSSDLIQGDEQFF.